This TCR beta chain was captured in a study of blood T cell repertoires in COVID-19. Overall study: Samples representing acute and convalescent COVID-19 were sourced from the United States, Italy and Spain. PBMCs, B-cell-depleted T cells, or T cells were the source of the cDNA or gDNA that made up the material.

Generated by immunoSEQ multiplex PCR, the TCRdb table keeps only in-frame clones and is missing some. This table holds 200,000 to 250,000 clones, around 85% found once. Cohorts were determined from participant-reported clinical history. Symptom resolution, clearance, or two negative PCRs marked the recovered donors of Cohort 3. The length of the CDR3 is 13 residues. Germline V gene lookup returns CDR1 MDHEN and CDR2 SYDVKM. Trimming took off 2 bases at V and 2 bases at J, with 7 bases between the two ends. This clonotype originated in a man aged 35 to 55 who had recovered from COVID-19. The specimen sequenced was PBMCs or T cells enriched from blood (not recorded which). The chain carries TRBV28 and TRBJ2-7; D remains ambiguous. The CDR3 sequence: CASSLASAYEQYF. The CDR3 DNA follows: TGTGCCAGCAGTTTAGCCTCAGCCTACGAGCAGTACTTC. The entire variable domain, with the rest obtained from reference TRBV28 and TRBJ2-7, is as follows: DVKVTQSSRYLVKRTGEKVFLECVQDMDHENMFWYRQDPGLGLRLIYFSYDVKMKEKGDIPEGYSVSREKKERFSLILESASTNQTSMYLCASSLASAYEQYFGPGTRLTVT.